This T cell receptor (beta chain) was profiled in a study of blood T cell repertoires in COVID-19. Participants were aged about 18 to 95 years, lived in around 22 US areas, and enrolled virtually. Profiled with immunoSEQ multiplex PCR; TCRdb holds only in-frame clones, not every one. The sample includes fewer than 250,000 clones, 81% of them seen just once. Germline CDR1 MGHRA, CDR2 YSYEKL. This CDR3 is built from 15 residues. Trimming pared 1 base from V and 8 bases from J, leaving 17 bases between. J is TRBJ1-2 and V is TRBV4-1; weak D call: TRBD1 (5 bases). This sequence originates from a woman between 45 and 60 years old with acute COVID-19. The specimen was PBMCs or T cells enriched from blood (not recorded which). The CDR3 here is CASSQALGDFLGYTF. In DNA, the CDR3 is TGCGCCAGCAGCCAAGCATTGGGGGACTTCTTGGGCTACACCTTC.